These T cell receptor beta chains were read from a single sample in a study of blood T cell repertoires in COVID-19. Profiling relied on immunoSEQ multiplex PCR, and the TCRdb table lists in-frame clones only, not all of them. The sample yields some 250,000 clones, roughly 87% seen once. The sample was peripheral blood. The receptors originated from a man aged 60 to 69 who had recovered from COVID-19. The CDR3 runs from the conserved cysteine through the conserved F or W. The D gene is left open where the match is weak. A clone size is listed for some rows: how often the clone was seen (once, few, many), or a class if it is expanded.

cdr3_length: 16
v_call: TRBV5-4
d_call: -
clone_size: few
j_call: TRBJ1-4
cdr3_aa: CASSLGTWGRGEKLFF
cdr3_nt: TGTGCCAGCAGCTTGGGGACATGGGGAAGAGGTGAAAAACTGTTTTTT

cdr3_length: 12
v_call: TRBV28
d_call: -
clone_size: -
j_call: TRBJ1-3
cdr3_aa: CASTTGGDDIYF
cdr3_nt: TGTGCCAGCACAACGGGGGGTGACGACATATATTTT

cdr3_length: 15
v_call: TRBV27
d_call: TRBD1
clone_size: -
j_call: TRBJ1-6
cdr3_aa: CASRSGTGFNSPLHF
cdr3_nt: TGTGCCAGCAGATCCGGGACAGGGTTTAATTCACCCCTCCACTTT

cdr3_length: 15
v_call: TRBV11-2
d_call: TRBD1
clone_size: -
j_call: TRBJ2-5
cdr3_aa: CASSLERQGQETQYF
cdr3_nt: TGTGCCAGCAGCTTAGAGCGACAGGGCCAAGAGACCCAGTACTTC

cdr3_length: 19
v_call: TRBV19
d_call: TRBD2
clone_size: -
j_call: TRBJ2-3
cdr3_aa: CASSQRREGLAMSTDTQYF
cdr3_nt: TGTGCCAGTAGTCAACGGAGAGAGGGACTAGCGATGAGCACAGATACGCAGTATTTT

cdr3_length: 14
v_call: TRBV28
d_call: TRBD1
clone_size: -
j_call: TRBJ1-5
cdr3_aa: CASSLDRGGQPQHF
cdr3_nt: TGTGCCAGCAGTCTCGACAGGGGCGGGCAGCCCCAGCATTTT

cdr3_length: 11
v_call: TRBV20-1
d_call: TRBD1
clone_size: -
j_call: TRBJ1-1
cdr3_aa: CSASTGAAAFF
cdr3_nt: TGCAGTGCTTCTACAGGGGCCGCGGCTTTCTTT

cdr3_length: 13
v_call: TRBV7-9
d_call: -
clone_size: once
j_call: TRBJ1-1
cdr3_aa: CASRIGENTEAFF
cdr3_nt: TGTGCCAGCCGGATAGGGGAGAACACTGAAGCTTTCTTT

cdr3_length: 15
v_call: TRBV19
d_call: -
clone_size: -
j_call: TRBJ1-2
cdr3_aa: CASSTDRIPHYGYTF
cdr3_nt: TGTGCCAGTAGTACAGACAGGATCCCTCACTATGGCTACACCTTC

cdr3_length: 19
v_call: TRBV5-1
d_call: TRBD1
clone_size: once
j_call: TRBJ2-3
cdr3_aa: CASSLGGLSGTGTADTQYF
cdr3_nt: TGCGCCAGCAGCTTGGGGGGGCTGTCCGGGACAGGGACGGCAGATACGCAGTATTTT

cdr3_length: 12
v_call: TRBV29-1
d_call: -
clone_size: -
j_call: TRBJ1-2
cdr3_aa: CSVVRNLYGYTF
cdr3_nt: TGCAGCGTTGTTAGAAACCTCTATGGCTACACCTTC

cdr3_length: 15
v_call: TRBV21-1
d_call: -
clone_size: -
j_call: TRBJ1-5
cdr3_aa: CASSKGRISNQPQHF
cdr3_nt: TGTGCCAGCAGCAAGGGGAGGATAAGCAATCAGCCCCAGCATTTT

cdr3_length: 13
v_call: TRBV9
d_call: TRBD2
clone_size: -
j_call: TRBJ2-1
cdr3_aa: CASASGGLNEQFF
cdr3_nt: TGTGCCAGCGCTAGCGGGGGTTTAAATGAGCAGTTCTTC

cdr3_length: 15
v_call: TRBV12-5
d_call: TRBD1
clone_size: -
j_call: TRBJ2-7
cdr3_aa: CASGLQPGTGHEQYF
cdr3_nt: TGTGCTAGTGGTTTGCAACCCGGGACAGGGCACGAGCAGTACTTC

cdr3_length: 13
v_call: TRBV5-1
d_call: TRBD1
clone_size: -
j_call: TRBJ1-1
cdr3_aa: CASSFTGGTEAFF
cdr3_nt: TGCGCCAGCAGCTTCACAGGGGGCACTGAAGCTTTCTTT

cdr3_length: 14
v_call: TRBV9
d_call: -
clone_size: many
j_call: TRBJ1-6
cdr3_aa: CASSVDRRNSPLHF
cdr3_nt: TGTGCCAGCAGCGTAGACAGACGTAATTCACCCCTCCACTTT

cdr3_length: 13
v_call: TRBV19
d_call: -
clone_size: once
j_call: TRBJ2-5
cdr3_aa: CASSIGALKTQYF
cdr3_nt: TGTGCCAGTAGTATAGGAGCATTAAAGACCCAGTACTTC

cdr3_length: 15
v_call: TRBV6-5
d_call: TRBD1
clone_size: few
j_call: TRBJ1-5
cdr3_aa: CASSPGGGSNQPQHF
cdr3_nt: TGTGCCAGCAGCCCAGGGGGTGGAAGCAATCAGCCCCAGCATTTT

cdr3_length: 14
v_call: TRBV19
d_call: TRBD1
clone_size: -
j_call: TRBJ1-5
cdr3_aa: CASSTTGGDQPQHF
cdr3_nt: TGTGCCAGTAGTACTACAGGGGGAGATCAGCCCCAGCATTTT

cdr3_length: 17
v_call: TRBV10-1
d_call: TRBD1
clone_size: -
j_call: TRBJ2-2
cdr3_aa: CASSADRGPFDTGELFF
cdr3_nt: TGCGCCAGCAGTGCCGACAGGGGGCCTTTTGACACCGGGGAGCTGTTTTTT

cdr3_length: 13
v_call: TRBV24-1
d_call: -
clone_size: -
j_call: TRBJ2-1
cdr3_aa: CATSEQYYNEQFF
cdr3_nt: TGTGCCACCAGTGAGCAGTACTACAATGAGCAGTTCTTC

cdr3_length: 21
v_call: TRBV28
d_call: TRBD2
clone_size: -
j_call: TRBJ2-7
cdr3_aa: CASSQRTAGLAGGPSGSEQYF
cdr3_nt: TGTGCCAGCAGCCAGCGAACGGCTGGACTAGCGGGGGGGCCCTCCGGTTCCGAGCAGTACTTC

cdr3_length: 14
v_call: TRBV10-3
d_call: -
clone_size: -
j_call: TRBJ2-7
cdr3_aa: CAISGDITGYEQYF
cdr3_nt: TGTGCCATCAGTGGGGACATAACGGGCTACGAGCAGTACTTC

cdr3_length: 15
v_call: TRBV11-2
d_call: -
clone_size: -
j_call: TRBJ2-1
cdr3_aa: CASSSARGSYNEQFF
cdr3_nt: TGTGCCAGCAGCTCAGCCAGGGGCTCCTACAATGAGCAGTTCTTC

cdr3_length: 16
v_call: TRBV7-8
d_call: -
clone_size: -
j_call: TRBJ1-6
cdr3_aa: CASSLPPRGGDSPLHF
cdr3_nt: TGTGCCAGCAGCCTGCCCCCCCGGGGAGGGGATTCACCCCTCCACTTT

cdr3_length: 14
v_call: TRBV5-1
d_call: TRBD2
clone_size: -
j_call: TRBJ2-3
cdr3_aa: CASSHGTSGDTQYF
cdr3_nt: TGCGCCAGCAGCCACGGGACTAGCGGAGATACGCAGTATTTT

cdr3_length: 15
v_call: TRBV7-2
d_call: TRBD2
clone_size: -
j_call: TRBJ2-1
cdr3_aa: CASSPQGLDVNEQFF
cdr3_nt: TGTGCCAGCAGCCCCCAGGGACTAGACGTGAATGAGCAGTTCTTC

cdr3_length: 16
v_call: TRBV9
d_call: TRBD2
clone_size: -
j_call: TRBJ2-1
cdr3_aa: CASSVAGTSGYNEQFF
cdr3_nt: TGTGCCAGCAGCGTAGCTGGGACTAGCGGCTACAATGAGCAGTTCTTC

cdr3_length: 14
v_call: TRBV5-1
d_call: TRBD1
clone_size: -
j_call: TRBJ2-2
cdr3_aa: CASSPGTGPGELFF
cdr3_nt: TGCGCCAGCAGCCCCGGGACAGGGCCCGGGGAGCTGTTTTTT

cdr3_length: 15
v_call: TRBV6-5
d_call: -
clone_size: -
j_call: TRBJ2-1
cdr3_aa: CASSYSTRPYNEQFF
cdr3_nt: TGTGCCAGCAGTTACTCAACTAGACCCTACAATGAGCAGTTCTTC

cdr3_length: 14
v_call: TRBV7-2
d_call: -
clone_size: -
j_call: TRBJ1-6
cdr3_aa: CASSQPGGYSPLHF
cdr3_nt: TGTGCCAGCAGCCAACCGGGGGGGTATTCACCCCTCCACTTT

cdr3_length: 14
v_call: TRBV19
d_call: TRBD1
clone_size: -
j_call: TRBJ2-7
cdr3_aa: CASSFVGTAYEQYF
cdr3_nt: TGTGCCAGTAGTTTCGTCGGGACAGCCTACGAGCAGTACTTC

cdr3_length: 16
v_call: TRBV4-1
d_call: TRBD1
clone_size: -
j_call: TRBJ2-3
cdr3_aa: CASSHADRGQGDTQYF
cdr3_nt: TGCGCCAGCAGCCACGCAGACAGGGGGCAAGGAGATACGCAGTATTTT

cdr3_length: 12
v_call: TRBV11-1
d_call: -
clone_size: -
j_call: TRBJ2-1
cdr3_aa: CASSLRLTEQFF
cdr3_nt: TGTGCCAGCAGTTTGAGGTTGACTGAGCAGTTCTTC

cdr3_length: 15
v_call: TRBV2
d_call: TRBD2
clone_size: -
j_call: TRBJ2-1
cdr3_aa: CASSDLRGIYNEQFF
cdr3_nt: TGTGCCAGCAGTGATCTGCGGGGGATATACAATGAGCAGTTCTTC